This TCR beta chain appears in the sequencing data of a study of T cell clonality in common variable immunodeficiency. Study-wide points: The cause of increased CVID clonality remains unclear without subpopulation sequencing. Reportedly, TCR beta sequences from common variable immunodeficiency showed fewer deletions and N-nucleotide insertions.

Profiled with immunoSEQ multiplex PCR; TCRdb holds only in-frame clones, not every one. The table lists under 40,000 clones, with no singletons. Ten or more counts support this clone. Its target is unknown. This TCR came from a human donor with common variable immunodeficiency. The sequencing input was peripheral blood mononuclear cells.

CDR3 sequence: CASSALADSYEQYF. CDR3 DNA, as far as it was read: TGTGCCAGCAGTGCCCTAGCGGACTCCTACGAG. The chain is built from TRBV2 and TRBJ2-7; 7 bases are a match to TRBD2. The CDR3 is cut off 3 residues early in the read; its end comes from the germline J gene. J lost 0 bases, V lost 4 bases, and 3 bases had no gene match. Germline assignment: CDR1 SNHLY and CDR2 FYNNEI. The CDR3 has 14 residues.